The T cell receptor beta chain described here comes from a study of control samples from healthy donors and cancer patients. The CDR3 covers 15 residues. V dropped 3 bases and J dropped 2; count of bases not matched to a gene: 7. Germline assignment: CDR1 MNHEY and CDR2 SVGEGT. TCRdb's copy holds only in-frame clones and misses some; the assay was immunoSEQ multiplex PCR. This sample lists fewer than 250,000 clones; its ten largest clones have under 2.5%. This sequence originates from a woman aged 25 to 39 in good health. The J gene is TRBJ2-7, the V gene TRBV6-2 or TRBV6-3; 7 nucleotides match TRBD2. The sample taken for sequencing was blood. The CDR3 sequence: CASSYSAGGTYEQYF. DNA for the CDR3: TGTGCCAGCAGTTATTCGGCCGGGGGGACCTACGAGCAGTACTTC.